This TCR beta chain was identified in a study of vaccination effects on CD4 cells after COVID-19. Culturing for about ten days preceded CD4+ T cell isolation. PCR-confirmed SARS-CoV-2 infection occurred in the person between March and December 2020. On this clone itself: The antigen is undetermined.

Trimming took 0 bases from V and 0 from J, leaving 9 bases between them. Germline lookup yields CDR1 LNHNV and CDR2 YYDKDF (reference sequence). This CDR3 region has 15 residues. The method was immunoSEQ multiplex PCR; TCRdb's version includes in-frame clones alone and lacks a portion of them. The sample records approximately 45,000 clones, roughly three quarters being singletons. J is TRBJ2-7 and V is TRBV15; D unclear. The clonotype originates from a human donor who had a prior SARS-CoV-2 infection. The starting material was CD4+ T cells from PBMCs cultured without peptide, obtained before COVID-19 vaccination. The DNA of the CDR3 is TGTGCCACCAGCAGAGAAACCCTCTACTCCTACGAGCAGTACTTC. Amino acid sequence: CATSRETLYSYEQYF.